The 15 T cell receptor beta chains reported below all come from one sample, sequenced in a study of blood T cell repertoires in COVID-19. The table came from immunoSEQ multiplex PCR; TCRdb's copy has only in-frame clones and leaves some out. Of over 200,000 clones in the sample, approximately 83% were seen once. The material sequenced was peripheral blood. All receptors come from a woman aged 25 to 39 with COVID-19, enrolled during active disease.

The chain uses TRBV15 and TRBJ1-2, with 7 bases that match TRBD1. Germline V gene lookup returns CDR1 LNHNV and CDR2 YYDKDF (reference sequence). The junction had 4 bases not matched to a gene; V was cut back by 1 base and J by 8 bases. This CDR3 has 13 amino acids. CDR3 sequence: CATSRGTGEGYTF. CDR3 nucleotide sequence: TGTGCCACCAGCAGAGGAACAGGGGAAGGCTACACCTTC. Variable domain in full (rest from reference TRBV15 and TRBJ1-2): DAMVIQNPRYQVTQFGKPVTLSCSQTLNHNVMYWYQQKSSQAPKLLFHYYDKDFNNEADTPDNFQSRRPNTSFCFLDIRSPGLGDTAMYLCATSRGTGEGYTFGSGTRLTVV.

For the CDR3, the DNA is TGTGCCAGCAGTGGGACAATCCGAAGCGGGGAGCTGTTTTTT. Translation gives CASSGTIRSGELFF. The chain uses TRBV6-1 and TRBJ2-2, with D maybe TRBD1 (5 bases). The V end lost 4 bases, the J end lost 7 bases, and 13 bases lay between the germline ends. The CDR3 loop spans 14 amino acids. Germline lookup yields CDR1 MNHNS and CDR2 SASEGT.

This clone was detected only a few times. This chain joins TRBV28 and TRBJ1-2; 8 nucleotides agree with TRBD1. CDR1 and CDR2 (germline): MDHEN, SYDVKM. J gave up 6 bases and V 5 bases, and 5 bases lay outside the gene matches. The CDR3 loop spans 13 amino acids. The DNA for the CDR3 is TGTGCCAGCAGTGCAGGGGGCGCGAATGGCTACACCTTC. Its protein is CASSAGGANGYTF.

The chain links TRBV4-1 to TRBJ2-2, with D perhaps matching TRBD1 (5 bases). Germline values: CDR1 MGHRA, CDR2 YSYEKL. The length of the CDR3 is 13 residues. Trimming took 6 bases from V and 9 from J, leaving 14 bases between them. CDR3 DNA sequence: TGCGCCAGCAGACAAACGGACAAACGGGAGCTGTTTTTT. Encoded protein: CASRQTDKRELFF.

The chain joins TRBV7-8 to TRBJ1-5; D gene ambiguous. CDR3 length equals 16 residues. The V end lost 3 bases, the J end lost 2 bases, and 14 bases lay between the germline ends. Germline-derived CDR1 and CDR2 are SGHVS and FQNEAQ. Written as DNA, the CDR3 is TGTGCCAGCAGCTTGCGAACAGCTCCTGGCAATCAGCCCCAGCATTTT. It yields the protein CASSLRTAPGNQPQHF.

The chain employs TRBV5-1 and TRBJ1-1; D possibly corresponds to TRBD1 (5 bases). Trimming took off 9 bases at V and 1 base at J, with 16 bases between the two ends. Germline V gene sequence: CDR1 SGHRS, CDR2 YFSETQ. This CDR3 comprises 14 residues. This CDR3 is CATKGRGGNTEAFF. CDR3 bases: TGCGCCACCAAAGGGAGGGGTGGGAACACTGAAGCTTTCTTT.

The rearrangement joins TRBV14 to TRBJ2-1; TRBD2 might be the D (6 bases). The CDR3 runs to 15 residues. V dropped 1 base and J dropped 8 bases, with 15 bases sitting between them. Looked up from germline, CDR1 is SGHDN and CDR2 is FVKESK. CDR3 DNA: TGTGCCAGCAGCCAAGCTGCCCTTAAGCGGGATGAGCAGTTCTTC. Translation gives CASSQAALKRDEQFF. The variable domain in full, completed from reference TRBV14 and TRBJ2-1, reads EAGVTQFPSHSVIEKGQTVTLRCDPISGHDNLYWYRRVMGKEIKFLLHFVKESKQDESGMPNNRFLAERTGGTYSTLKVQPAELEDSGVYFCASSQAALKRDEQFFGPGTRLTVL.

The chain is built from TRBV2 and TRBJ1-2; 10 positions agree with TRBD1. CDR1 and CDR2 (germline): SNHLY, FYNNEI. The CDR3 length is 14 residues. The J segment lost 1 base and the V segment lost 7 bases, leaving 3 bases of the junction unmatched. Here the CDR3 reads CASTRTGGNYGYTF. CDR3 nucleotides: TGTGCCAGCACTAGGACAGGGGGTAACTATGGCTACACCTTC.

The V gene is TRBV4-1, the J gene TRBJ1-2; D is possibly TRBD1 (6 bases). CDR3 length: 17 amino acids. From germline, CDR1 is MGHRA and CDR2 YSYEKL. V lost 0 bases, J lost 4 bases, and 18 bases lay in between. The CDR3 DNA sequence: TGCGCCAGCAGCCAAGATCAGGGGCGGGGGCAGAGCTATGGCTACACCTTC. Protein product: CASSQDQGRGQSYGYTF.

The genes are TRBV7-3 and TRBJ2-5; 8 nucleotides agree with TRBD2. Unmatched junction bases numbered 3, after V lost 2 bases and J lost 4 bases. The germline V gene has CDR1 SGHTA and CDR2 FQGTGA. This CDR3 comprises 14 residues. In DNA, the CDR3 is TGTGCCAGCAGCTTACGGGAGGGCGTAGAGACCCAGTACTTC. Amino acid sequence: CASSLREGVETQYF.

The V gene is TRBV6-4, the J gene TRBJ2-1, with TRBD1 matching over 7 bases. The CDR3 loop spans 15 amino acids. V lost 6 bases to trimming and J lost 3 bases; unmatched junction nucleotides: 8. Germline CDR1 MRHNA, CDR2 SNTAGT. The CDR3 nucleotides read TGTGCCAGCAGATTACCTGACAGGGACTACAATGAGCAGTTCTTC. As protein: CASRLPDRDYNEQFF.

This clone was recorded many times. The chain has TRBV7-9 and TRBJ1-2, with 8 bases that match TRBD1. Germline trimming cut 2 bases from V and 2 bases from J; bases unmatched to any gene: 7. The CDR3 consists of 16 residues. Germline CDR1 reads SEHNR; CDR2 reads FQNEAQ (reference sequence). In DNA form, the CDR3 reads TGTGCCAGCAGCTTACTAGGACAGGGTGGGAACTATGGCTACACCTTC. As protein: CASSLLGQGGNYGYTF.

The chain combines TRBV4-3 with TRBJ2-2, with TRBD2 matching 9 bases. Germline V gene sequence: CDR1 LGHNA, CDR2 YSLEER. This CDR3 has 18 residues. Unmatched junction bases numbered 11, after V lost 0 bases and J lost 6 bases. CDR3 in DNA: TGCGCCAGCAGCCAAGATCCAGTAGCTATAGCGGGAGCCGGGGAGCTGTTTTTT. The encoded protein is CASSQDPVAIAGAGELFF.

The gene calls are TRBV19 and TRBJ1-2, with D unresolved. The germline V gene has CDR1 LNHDA and CDR2 SQIVND (reference sequence). This CDR3 region has 12 residues. V gave up 6 bases and J gave up 8 bases, with 13 bases separating them. The CDR3 is CASSRNSMGYTF. In nucleotides, the CDR3 is TGTGCCAGTAGCAGGAACTCTATGGGCTACACCTTC.

The chain uses TRBV5-6 and TRBJ2-7; possible D gene TRBD1, 6 bases. The length of the CDR3 is 14 residues. CDR1 SGHDT and CDR2 YYEEEE come from the germline V gene. Trimming pared 2 bases from V and 4 bases from J, leaving 13 bases between. CDR3 in DNA: TGTGCCAGCAGCTTCGGGACAAAACTGTACGAGCAGTACTTC. Amino acid sequence: CASSFGTKLYEQYF. The full variable domain, its missing parts supplied by reference TRBV5-6 and TRBJ2-7, is DAGVTQSPTHLIKTRGQQVTLRCSPKSGHDTVSWYQQALGQGPQFIFQYYEEEERQRGNFPDRFSGHQFPNYSSELNVNALLLGDSALYLCASSFGTKLYEQYFGPGTRLTVT.